The T cell receptor (beta chain) under discussion was sequenced for a study of tumor-infiltrating lymphocytes in primary liver carcinoma (dated by TCRdb to the late 2010s). Turning to the overall study: Between November 2015 and early 2016, roughly five patients in China with histopathologically diagnosed primary liver carcinoma had surgical resection. Samples yielded roughly 3.5 to 7.13 million productive TCRbeta reads; read depth did not differ significantly between tissue types. Of the five patients, three men and two women aged 30 to 69 years, four had hepatocellular carcinoma and one had combined HCC and intrahepatic cholangiocarcinoma. A total of approximately 35 specimens from 5 patients, comprising 25 or so tumor regions, 5 adjacent noncancerous liver tissues and 5 peripheral blood samples, were covered by TCRbeta repertoire sequencing. The tumors of the five patients were staged as T1-T3 N0M0, with maximum diameters ranging from 4.2 to 10 cm. Reproducibility between technical replicate repertoires was high, with correlation coefficients above 0.95 and mean shared-clone rates around 0.88. TCRbeta repertoire sequencing, expression microarrays and whole-exome sequencing were combined in the study across five regions of each liver tumor, with adjacent normal tissue and blood also included.

Details on this clonotype: This clone's antigen is unknown. This likely comes from a read error, as the CDR3 has no conserved phenylalanine or tryptophan at its end.

The CDR3 extends over 15 residues, inclusive of both ends. Only the CDR3 DNA is retained, 45 bases long and in frame from the first base. The germline ends are 9 bases apart after V is trimmed by 3 bases and J by 0 bases. For CDR1 and CDR2, the germline V gene lists MNHEY and SVGAGI. The paper as a whole reports these results and caveats: Because the samples were bulk and unsorted, CD4+ and CD8+ T cell repertoires could not be compared. A significantly larger repertoire fraction was made up by the top 250 clones in tumors than in blood (p = 0.039). Because only the TCR beta chain was sequenced and unpaired alpha chains were not captured, true repertoire diversity is likely underestimated. With just four or five patients in the study, the authors point out that the findings should be validated in a larger study. Pairs of tumor regions showed greater repertoire overlap (mean around 36%) than tumor-adjacent pairs (about 17%) or tumor-blood pairs (roughly 14%), which is consistent with antigen-driven expansion.

RNA from unsorted whole blood was extracted with TRIzol reagent, and germline DNA was obtained with the DNeasy Blood & Tissue kit. At the time of sampling, the patients had chronic HBV infection and had not received any treatment. Before surgery, around 4.2 milliliters of peripheral blood were collected into K2EDTA tubes. Using a constant-region primer and ProtoScript II reverse transcriptase, TCRbeta-specific cDNA was reverse-transcribed from 500 ng total RNA. TCRbeta libraries were built with three nested multiplex PCR rounds, a slightly modified ARM-PCR procedure. Each of the first two PCR rounds ran for approximately 10 cycles and used multiplex TRBV1-TRBV30 forward primers together with a Cbeta reverse primer. Sample barcodes and Illumina adapters were attached in a final 25-cycle PCR using Deep VentR polymerase. Before sequencing, amplicons between 200 and 500 bp were purified from gel using a QIAquick gel extraction kit. The TCRbeta amplicons were sequenced with 250-bp paired-end reads on an Illumina HiSeq 2500. Processing in the source paper ran as follows. Reads were quality-trimmed with Trimmomatic v0.33, and paired reads were merged with FLASH v1.2.11 to recover full CDR3 sequences. V, D and J germline segments were assigned to the rearranged TCRbeta sequences by MiGEC v1.2.1b. Clonotype statistics and Shannon-Wiener diversity indices were calculated with VDJtools v1.0.0. Except for diversity analysis, only each sample's 250 most abundant clonotypes were used in subsequent analyses to reduce sampling bias. TCRdb reprocessed the public reads (quality trimming at Q25 with fastp, clone calling with MiXCR) and kept in-frame beta chains. Identical CDR3 protein sequences are pooled into one entry, listed with their most common genes and DNA. TCRdb, rather than the study authors, made the V and J calls. This sample is represented by more than 150,000 distinct CDR3 sequences; 60% of them were singletons. The ten largest account for around three quarters of the sample.

This clonotype originated in a man in his forties with primary liver carcinoma and hepatitis B virus infection. This chain joins TRBV6-5 to TRBJ1-3; the D gene cannot be named for sure. The sample consisted of peripheral blood. The CDR3 is CASSYSAASGNTIYS. DNA sequence: TGTGCCAGCAGTTATTCCGCTGCCTCTGGAAACACCATATATTCT.